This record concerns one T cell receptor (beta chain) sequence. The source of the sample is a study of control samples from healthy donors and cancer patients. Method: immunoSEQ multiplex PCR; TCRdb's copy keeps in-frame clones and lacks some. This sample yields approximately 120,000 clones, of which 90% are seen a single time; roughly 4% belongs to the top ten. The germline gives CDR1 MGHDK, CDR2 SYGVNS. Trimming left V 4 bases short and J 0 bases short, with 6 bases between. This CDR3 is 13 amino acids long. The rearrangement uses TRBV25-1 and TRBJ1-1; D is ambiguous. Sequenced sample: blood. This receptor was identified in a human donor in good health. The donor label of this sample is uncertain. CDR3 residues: CASSVAVNTEAFF. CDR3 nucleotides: TGTGCCAGCAGTGTGGCAGTGAACACTGAAGCTTTCTTT.